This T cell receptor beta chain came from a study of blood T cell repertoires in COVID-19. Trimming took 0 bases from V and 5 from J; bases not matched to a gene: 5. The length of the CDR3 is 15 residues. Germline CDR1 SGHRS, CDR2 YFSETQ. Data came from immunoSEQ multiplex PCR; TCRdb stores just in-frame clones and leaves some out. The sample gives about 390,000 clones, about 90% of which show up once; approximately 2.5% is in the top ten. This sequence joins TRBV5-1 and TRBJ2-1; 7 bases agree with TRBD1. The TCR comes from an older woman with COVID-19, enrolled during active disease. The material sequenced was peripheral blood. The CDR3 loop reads CASSLDARGNNEQFF. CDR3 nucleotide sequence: TGCGCCAGCAGCTTGGATGCCAGGGGGAACAATGAGCAGTTCTTC.